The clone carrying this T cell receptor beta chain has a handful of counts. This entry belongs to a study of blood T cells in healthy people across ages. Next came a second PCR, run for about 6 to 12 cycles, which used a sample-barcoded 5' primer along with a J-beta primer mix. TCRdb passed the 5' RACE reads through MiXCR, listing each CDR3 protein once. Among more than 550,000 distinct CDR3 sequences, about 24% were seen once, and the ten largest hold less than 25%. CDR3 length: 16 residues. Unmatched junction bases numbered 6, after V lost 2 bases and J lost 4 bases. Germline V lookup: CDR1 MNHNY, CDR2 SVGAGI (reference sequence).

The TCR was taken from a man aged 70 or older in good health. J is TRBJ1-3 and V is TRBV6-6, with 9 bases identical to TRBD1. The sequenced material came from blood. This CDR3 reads CASSYAGTGLGNTIYF. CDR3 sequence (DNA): TGTGCCAGCAGTTACGCGGGGACAGGGCTCGGAAACACCATATATTTT.